This T cell receptor (beta chain) came from a study of cytomegalovirus exposure and HLA in healthy donors. This clone came up a few times. V gave up 6 bases and J gave up 7 bases; unmatched junction bases: 10. This CDR3 contains 14 residues. The germline CDR1 and CDR2 sequences are LGHNA and YSLEER. Both 60 Vbeta primers and 13 Jbeta primers went into the PCR. Sequencing used immunoSEQ multiplex PCR; TCRdb keeps in-frame clones, though not all of them. The repertoire holds under 200,000 clones, with around 80% as singletons. This sequence joins TRBV4-3 and TRBJ1-2; 8 bases are shared with TRBD1. This TCR came from a young man in good health and CMV-seronegative. Sequencing was performed on PBMCs. The DNA of the CDR3 is TGCGCCAGCAGTCGAGCCGGACAGGGAGCTGGCTACACCTTC. It specifies CASSRAGQGAGYTF.